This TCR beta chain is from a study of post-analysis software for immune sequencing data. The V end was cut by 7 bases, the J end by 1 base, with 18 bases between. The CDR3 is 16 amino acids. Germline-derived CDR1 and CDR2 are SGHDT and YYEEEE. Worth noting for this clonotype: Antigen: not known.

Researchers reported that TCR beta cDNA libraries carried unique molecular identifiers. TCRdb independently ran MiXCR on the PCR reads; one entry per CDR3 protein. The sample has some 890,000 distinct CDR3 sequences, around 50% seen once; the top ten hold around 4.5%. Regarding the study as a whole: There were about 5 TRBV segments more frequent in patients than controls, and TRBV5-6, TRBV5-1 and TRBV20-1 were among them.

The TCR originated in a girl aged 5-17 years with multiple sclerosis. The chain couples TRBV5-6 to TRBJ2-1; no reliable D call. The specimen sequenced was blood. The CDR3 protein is CASGASERRSYNEQFF. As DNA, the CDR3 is TGTGCCAGCGGTGCAAGCGAAAGAAGATCCTACAATGAGCAGTTCTTC.